These 2 T cell receptor beta chains share one sample of origin, sequenced in a study of blood T cell repertoires in COVID-19. The repertoire was sequenced with immunoSEQ multiplex PCR; TCRdb's copy has only in-frame clones and lacks some. The data hold around 86,000 clones, with 75% to 85% observed a single time. Source material: peripheral blood. Receptors were obtained from a woman at least 80 years old with acute or convalescent COVID-19.

The chain uses TRBV10-3 and TRBJ2-5, with 7 bases lining up with TRBD2. V trimming: 5 bases; J trimming: 1 base; junction bases outside the gene matches: 7. The CDR3 extends over 15 amino acids. Per the germline V gene, CDR1 is ENHRY and CDR2 is SYGVKD. CDR3 DNA sequence: TGTGCCATCAGTCGGGCGGGAGTAGCCCAAGAGACCCAGTACTTC. Translation: CAISRAGVAQETQYF.

The chain links TRBV28 to TRBJ2-6, with D possibly being TRBD1 (6 bases). CDR3 length equals 15 residues. V lost 5 bases to trimming and J lost 4 bases, with 12 bases between them. Germline V CDR1 and CDR2: MDHEN, SYDVKM. The CDR3 bases are TGTGCCAGCAGTCCTACAGGGAGAGGGGCCAACGTCCTGACTTTC. It is translated as CASSPTGRGANVLTF.